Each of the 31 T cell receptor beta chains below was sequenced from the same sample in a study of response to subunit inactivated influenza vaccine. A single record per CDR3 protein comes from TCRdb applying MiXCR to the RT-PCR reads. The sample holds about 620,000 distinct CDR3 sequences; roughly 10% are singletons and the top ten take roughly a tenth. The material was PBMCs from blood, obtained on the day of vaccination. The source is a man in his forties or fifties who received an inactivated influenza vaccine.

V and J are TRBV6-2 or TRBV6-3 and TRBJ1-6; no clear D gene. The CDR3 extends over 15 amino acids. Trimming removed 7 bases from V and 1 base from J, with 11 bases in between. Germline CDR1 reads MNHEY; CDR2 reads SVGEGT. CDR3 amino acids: CASMKGRSYNSPLHF. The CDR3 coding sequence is TGTGCCAGCATGAAGGGAAGGTCCTATAATTCACCCCTCCACTTT.

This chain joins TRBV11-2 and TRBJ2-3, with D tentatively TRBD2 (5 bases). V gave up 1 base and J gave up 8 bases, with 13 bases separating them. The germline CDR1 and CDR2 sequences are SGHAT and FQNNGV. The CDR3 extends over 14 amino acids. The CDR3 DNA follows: TGTGCCAGCAGCTTAGTAGGGTCAGGAGGTACGCAGTATTTT. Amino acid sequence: CASSLVGSGGTQYF.

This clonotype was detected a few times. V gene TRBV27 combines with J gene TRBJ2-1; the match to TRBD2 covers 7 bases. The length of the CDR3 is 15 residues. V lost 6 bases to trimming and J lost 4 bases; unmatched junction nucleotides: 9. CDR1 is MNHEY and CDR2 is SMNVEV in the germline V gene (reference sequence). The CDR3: CASSPRRGGYNEQFF. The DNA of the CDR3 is TGTGCCAGCAGCCCTAGACGGGGAGGGTACAATGAGCAGTTCTTC.

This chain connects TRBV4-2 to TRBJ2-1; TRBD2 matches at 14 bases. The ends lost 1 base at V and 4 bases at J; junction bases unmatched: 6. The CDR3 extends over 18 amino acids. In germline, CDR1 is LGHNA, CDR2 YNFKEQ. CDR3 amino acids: CASSQGGGTSGGYNEQFF. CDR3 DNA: TGTGCCAGCAGCCAAGGAGGAGGGACTAGCGGGGGATACAATGAGCAGTTCTTC.

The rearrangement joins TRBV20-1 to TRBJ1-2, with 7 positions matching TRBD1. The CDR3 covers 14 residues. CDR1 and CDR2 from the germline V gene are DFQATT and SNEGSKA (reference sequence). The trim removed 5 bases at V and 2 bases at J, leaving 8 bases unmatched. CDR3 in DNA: TGCAGTGCTGAGGGGGCAGGGCGCAACTATGGCTACACCTTC. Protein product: CSAEGAGRNYGYTF.

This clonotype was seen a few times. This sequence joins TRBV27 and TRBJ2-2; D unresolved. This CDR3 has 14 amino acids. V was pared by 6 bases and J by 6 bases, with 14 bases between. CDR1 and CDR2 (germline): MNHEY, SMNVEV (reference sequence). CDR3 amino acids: CASRVIGFSGELFF. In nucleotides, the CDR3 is TGTGCCAGCAGAGTTATAGGGTTTTCCGGGGAGCTGTTTTTT.

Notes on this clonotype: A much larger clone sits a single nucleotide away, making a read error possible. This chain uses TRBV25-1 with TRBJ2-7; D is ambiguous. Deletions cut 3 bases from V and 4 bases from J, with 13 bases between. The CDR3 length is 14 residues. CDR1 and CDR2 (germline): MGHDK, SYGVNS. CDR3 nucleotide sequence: TGTGCCAGCAGTGAGACTGGCAACGGGTACGAGCAGTACTTC. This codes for CASSETGNGYEQYF.

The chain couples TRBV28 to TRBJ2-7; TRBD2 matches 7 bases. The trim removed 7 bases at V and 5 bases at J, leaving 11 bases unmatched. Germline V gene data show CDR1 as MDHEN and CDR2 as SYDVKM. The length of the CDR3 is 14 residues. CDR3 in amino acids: CASTSVRSGNEQYF. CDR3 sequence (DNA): TGTGCCAGCACCTCAGTGAGGAGCGGGAACGAGCAGTACTTC.

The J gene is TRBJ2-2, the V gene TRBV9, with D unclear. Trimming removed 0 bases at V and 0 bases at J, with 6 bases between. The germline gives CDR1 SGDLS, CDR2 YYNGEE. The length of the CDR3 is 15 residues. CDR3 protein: CASSVALTNTGELFF. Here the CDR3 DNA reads TGTGCCAGCAGCGTAGCCCTCACGAACACCGGGGAGCTGTTTTTT.

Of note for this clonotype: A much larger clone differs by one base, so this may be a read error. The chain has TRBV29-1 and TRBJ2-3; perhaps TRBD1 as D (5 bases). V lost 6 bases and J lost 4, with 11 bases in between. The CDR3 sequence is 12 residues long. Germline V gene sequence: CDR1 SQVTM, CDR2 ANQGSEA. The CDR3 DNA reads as TGCAGCGTCGGCCGACAGTCAGATACGCAGTATTTT. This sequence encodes CSVGRQSDTQYF.

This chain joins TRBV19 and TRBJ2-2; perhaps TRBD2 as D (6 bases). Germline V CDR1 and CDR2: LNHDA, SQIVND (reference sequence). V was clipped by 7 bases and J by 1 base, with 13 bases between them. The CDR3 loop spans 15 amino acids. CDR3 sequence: CASNPGLVNTGELFF. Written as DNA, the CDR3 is TGTGCCAGTAACCCGGGACTTGTGAACACCGGGGAGCTGTTTTTT.

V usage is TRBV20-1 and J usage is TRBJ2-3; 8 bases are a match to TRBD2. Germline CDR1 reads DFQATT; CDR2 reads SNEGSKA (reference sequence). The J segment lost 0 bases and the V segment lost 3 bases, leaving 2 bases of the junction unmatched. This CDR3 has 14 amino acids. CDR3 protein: CSASGRASTDTQYF. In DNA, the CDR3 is TGCAGTGCTAGCGGGAGGGCCAGCACAGATACGCAGTATTTT.

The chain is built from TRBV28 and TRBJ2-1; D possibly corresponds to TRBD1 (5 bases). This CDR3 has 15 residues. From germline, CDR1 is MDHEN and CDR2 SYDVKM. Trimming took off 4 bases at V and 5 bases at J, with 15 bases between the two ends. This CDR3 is CASSSVAGNNNEQFF. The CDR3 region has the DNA TGTGCCAGCAGTTCTGTGGCAGGGAACAACAATGAGCAGTTCTTC.

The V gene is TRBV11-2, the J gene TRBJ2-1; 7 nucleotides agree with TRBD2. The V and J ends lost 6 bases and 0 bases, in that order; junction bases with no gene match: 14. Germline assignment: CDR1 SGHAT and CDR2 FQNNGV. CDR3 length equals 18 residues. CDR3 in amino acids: CASRLYKLATSSYNEQFF. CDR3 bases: TGTGCCAGCAGACTCTATAAACTAGCGACGAGCTCCTACAATGAGCAGTTCTTC.

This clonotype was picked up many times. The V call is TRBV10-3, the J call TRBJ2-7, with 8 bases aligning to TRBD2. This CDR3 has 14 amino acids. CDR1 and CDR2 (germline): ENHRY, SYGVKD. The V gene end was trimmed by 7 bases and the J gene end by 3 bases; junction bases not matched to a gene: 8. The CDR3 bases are TGTGCCATCAAGAAGACTAGCGACGACTACGAGCAGTACTTC. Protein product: CAIKKTSDDYEQYF.

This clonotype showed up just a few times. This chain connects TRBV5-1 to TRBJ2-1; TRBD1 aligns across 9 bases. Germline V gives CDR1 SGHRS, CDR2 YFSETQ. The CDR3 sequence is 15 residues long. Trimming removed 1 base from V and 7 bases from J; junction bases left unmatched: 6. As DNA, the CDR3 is TGCGCCAGCAGCTTGCCCGGGACAGGGAATAATGAGCAGTTCTTC. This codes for CASSLPGTGNNEQFF.

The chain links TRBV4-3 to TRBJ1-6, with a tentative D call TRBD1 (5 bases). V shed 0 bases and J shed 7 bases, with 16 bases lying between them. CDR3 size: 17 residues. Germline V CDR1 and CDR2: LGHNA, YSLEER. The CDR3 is CASSQDRGGSVNSPLHF. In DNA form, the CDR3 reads TGCGCCAGCAGCCAAGATCGCGGGGGATCGGTGAATTCACCCCTCCACTTT.

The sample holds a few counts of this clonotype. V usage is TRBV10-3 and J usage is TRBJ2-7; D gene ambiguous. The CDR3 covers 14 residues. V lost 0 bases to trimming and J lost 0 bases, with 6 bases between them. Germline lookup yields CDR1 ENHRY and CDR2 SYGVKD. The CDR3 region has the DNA TGTGCCATCAGTGAGTCAACGATCTCCTACGAGCAGTACTTC. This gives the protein CAISESTISYEQYF.

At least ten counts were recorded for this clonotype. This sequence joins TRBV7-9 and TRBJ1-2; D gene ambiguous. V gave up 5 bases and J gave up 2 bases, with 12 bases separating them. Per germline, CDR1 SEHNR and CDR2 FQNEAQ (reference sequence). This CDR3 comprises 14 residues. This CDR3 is CASSPKGSNYGYTF. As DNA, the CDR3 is TGTGCCAGCAGCCCGAAGGGAAGCAACTATGGCTACACCTTC.

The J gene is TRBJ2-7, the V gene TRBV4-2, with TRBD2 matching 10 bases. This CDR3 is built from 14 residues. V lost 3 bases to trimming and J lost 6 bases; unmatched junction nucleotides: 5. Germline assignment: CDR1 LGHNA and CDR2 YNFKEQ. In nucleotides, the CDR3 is TGTGCCAGCAGCCACACTAGCGGGGATCGCGAGCAGTACTTC. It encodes CASSHTSGDREQYF.

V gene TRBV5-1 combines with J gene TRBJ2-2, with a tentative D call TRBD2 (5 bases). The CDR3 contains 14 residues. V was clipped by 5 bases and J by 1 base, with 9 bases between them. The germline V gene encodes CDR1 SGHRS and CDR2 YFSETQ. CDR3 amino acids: CASSHGENTGELFF. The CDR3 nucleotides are TGCGCCAGCAGTCACGGGGAGAACACCGGGGAGCTGTTTTTT.

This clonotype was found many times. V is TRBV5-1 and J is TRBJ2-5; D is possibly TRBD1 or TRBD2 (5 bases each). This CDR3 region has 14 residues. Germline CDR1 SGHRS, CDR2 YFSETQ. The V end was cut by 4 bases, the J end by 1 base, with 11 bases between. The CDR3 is CASSAGTVQETQYF. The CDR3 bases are TGCGCCAGCAGCGCCGGGACGGTCCAAGAGACCCAGTACTTC.

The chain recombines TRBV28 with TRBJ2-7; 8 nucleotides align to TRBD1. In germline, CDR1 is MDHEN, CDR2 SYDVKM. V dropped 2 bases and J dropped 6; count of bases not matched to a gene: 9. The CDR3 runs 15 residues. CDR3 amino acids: CASSLDQGAVGEQYF. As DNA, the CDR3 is TGTGCCAGCAGTTTAGATCAGGGGGCCGTCGGCGAGCAGTACTTC.

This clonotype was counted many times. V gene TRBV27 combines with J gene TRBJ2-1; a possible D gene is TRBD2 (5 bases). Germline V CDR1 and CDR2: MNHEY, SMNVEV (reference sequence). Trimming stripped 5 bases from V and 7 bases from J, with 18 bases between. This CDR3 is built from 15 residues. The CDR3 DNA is TGTGCCAGCAGTCCCGGACTTGATCGAAGGAATGAGCAGTTCTTC. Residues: CASSPGLDRRNEQFF.

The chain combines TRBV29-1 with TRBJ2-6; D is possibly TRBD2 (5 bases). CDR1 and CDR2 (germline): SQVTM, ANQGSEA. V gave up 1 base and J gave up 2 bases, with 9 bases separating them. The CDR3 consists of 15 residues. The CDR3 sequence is CSVEARVTGANVLTF. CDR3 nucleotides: TGCAGCGTTGAAGCGCGGGTTACTGGGGCCAACGTCCTGACTTTC.

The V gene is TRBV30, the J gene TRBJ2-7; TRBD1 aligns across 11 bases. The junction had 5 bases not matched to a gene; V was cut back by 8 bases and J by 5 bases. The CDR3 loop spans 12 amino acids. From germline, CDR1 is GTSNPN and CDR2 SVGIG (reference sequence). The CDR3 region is CARTGGGNEQYF. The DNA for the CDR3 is TGTGCCCGGACAGGGGGCGGGAACGAGCAGTACTTC.

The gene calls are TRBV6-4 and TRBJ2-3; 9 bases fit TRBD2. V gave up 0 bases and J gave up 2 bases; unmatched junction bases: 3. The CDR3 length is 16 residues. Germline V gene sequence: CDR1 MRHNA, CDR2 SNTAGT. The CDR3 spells CASSDSSSGDTDTQYF. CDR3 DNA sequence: TGTGCCAGCAGTGACTCTTCTAGCGGGGACACAGATACGCAGTATTTT.

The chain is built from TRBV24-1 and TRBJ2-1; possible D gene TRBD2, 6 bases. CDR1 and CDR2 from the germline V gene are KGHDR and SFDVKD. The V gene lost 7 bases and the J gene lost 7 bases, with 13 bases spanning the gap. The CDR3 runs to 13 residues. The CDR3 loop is CATREGAGNEQFF. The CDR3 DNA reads TGTGCCACCAGGGAGGGAGCAGGGAATGAGCAGTTCTTC.

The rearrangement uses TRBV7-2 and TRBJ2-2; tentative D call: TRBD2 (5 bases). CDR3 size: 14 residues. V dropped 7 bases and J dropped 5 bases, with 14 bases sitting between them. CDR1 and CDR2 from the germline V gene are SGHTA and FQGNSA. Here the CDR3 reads CASTSTGRTGELFF. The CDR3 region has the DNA TGTGCCAGCACCTCAACGGGGAGAACCGGGGAGCTGTTTTTT.

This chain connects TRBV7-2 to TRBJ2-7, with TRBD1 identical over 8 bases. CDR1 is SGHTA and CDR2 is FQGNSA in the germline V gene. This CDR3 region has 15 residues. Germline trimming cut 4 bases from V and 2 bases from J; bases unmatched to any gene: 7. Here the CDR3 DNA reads TGTGCCAGCAGCTCCGCCTGGGACAGGACCTACGAGCAGTACTTC. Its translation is CASSSAWDRTYEQYF. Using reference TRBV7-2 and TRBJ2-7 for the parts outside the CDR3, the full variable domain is GAGVSQSPSNKVTEKGKDVELRCDPISGHTALYWYRQSLGQGLEFLIYFQGNSAPDKSGLPSDRFSAERTGGSVSTLTIQRTQQEDSAVYLCASSSAWDRTYEQYFGPGTRLTVT.

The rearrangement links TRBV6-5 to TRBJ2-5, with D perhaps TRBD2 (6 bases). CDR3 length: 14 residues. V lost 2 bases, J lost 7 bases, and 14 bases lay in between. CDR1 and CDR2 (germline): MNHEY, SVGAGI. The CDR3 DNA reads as TGTGCCAGCAGTTACGGGGTAGAGGGAGGGACCCAGTACTTC. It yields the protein CASSYGVEGGTQYF.